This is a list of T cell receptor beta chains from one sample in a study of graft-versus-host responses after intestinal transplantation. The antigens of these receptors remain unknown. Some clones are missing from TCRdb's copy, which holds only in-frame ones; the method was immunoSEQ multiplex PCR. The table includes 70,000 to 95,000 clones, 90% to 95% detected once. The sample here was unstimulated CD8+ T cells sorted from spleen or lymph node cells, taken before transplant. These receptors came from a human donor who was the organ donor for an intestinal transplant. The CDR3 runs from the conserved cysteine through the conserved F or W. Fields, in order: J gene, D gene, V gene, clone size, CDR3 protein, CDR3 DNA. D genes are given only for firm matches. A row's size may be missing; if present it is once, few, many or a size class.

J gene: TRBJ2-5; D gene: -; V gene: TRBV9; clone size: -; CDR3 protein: CASSALGYQETQYF; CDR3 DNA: TGTGCCAGCAGCGCCCTAGGCTACCAAGAGACCCAGTACTTC
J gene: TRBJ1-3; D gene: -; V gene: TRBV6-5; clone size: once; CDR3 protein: CASSPDSYTIYF; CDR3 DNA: TGTGCCAGCAGTCCGGACAGCTACACCATATATTTT
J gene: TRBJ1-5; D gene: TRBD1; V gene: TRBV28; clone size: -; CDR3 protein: CASSLVLHPPRQGPTQPQHF; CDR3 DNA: TGTGCCAGCAGTTTGGTCCTTCACCCTCCACGACAGGGCCCCACTCAGCCCCAGCATTTT
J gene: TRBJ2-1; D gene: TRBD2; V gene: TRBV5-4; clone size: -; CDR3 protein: CASSYASGGSYNEQFF; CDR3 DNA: TGTGCCAGCAGTTACGCTAGCGGGGGATCCTACAATGAGCAGTTCTTC
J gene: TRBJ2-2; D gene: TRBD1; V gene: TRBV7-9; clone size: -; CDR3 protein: CASSQVGTGAGGELFF; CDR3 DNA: TGTGCCAGCAGCCAAGTGGGGACAGGGGCTGGCGGGGAGCTGTTTTTT
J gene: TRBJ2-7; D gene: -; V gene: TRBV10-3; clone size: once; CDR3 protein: CAISDRRSWAYEQYF; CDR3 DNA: TGTGCCATCAGTGACAGGCGCTCATGGGCCTACGAGCAGTACTTC
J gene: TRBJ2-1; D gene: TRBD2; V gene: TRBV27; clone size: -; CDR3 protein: CASSSTGTTQFF; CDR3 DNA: TGTGCCAGCAGTTCGACCGGGACTACGCAGTTCTTC
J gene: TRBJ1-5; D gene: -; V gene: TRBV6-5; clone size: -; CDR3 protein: CASRPLSGSNQPQHF; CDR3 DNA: TGTGCCAGCAGACCCCTTTCAGGTAGCAATCAGCCCCAGCATTTT
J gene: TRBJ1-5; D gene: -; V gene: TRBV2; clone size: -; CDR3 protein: CASRGGEKLLHQPQHF; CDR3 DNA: TGTGCCAGCAGGGGGGGGGAAAAACTGCTTCATCAGCCCCAGCATTTT
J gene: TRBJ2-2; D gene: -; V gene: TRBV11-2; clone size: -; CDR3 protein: CASSLGASGELFF; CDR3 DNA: TGTGCCAGCAGCTTGGGAGCGTCCGGGGAGCTGTTTTTT
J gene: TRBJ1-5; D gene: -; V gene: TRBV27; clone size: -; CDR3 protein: CASIGRPQHF; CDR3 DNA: TGTGCCAGCATTGGGCGGCCCCAGCATTTT
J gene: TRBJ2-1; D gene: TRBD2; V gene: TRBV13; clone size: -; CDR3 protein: CASSLLGLAHREQFF; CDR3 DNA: TGTGCCAGCAGCTTACTGGGACTAGCGCACCGGGAGCAGTTCTTC
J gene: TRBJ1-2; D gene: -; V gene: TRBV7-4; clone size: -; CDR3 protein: CATTWPVYGYTF; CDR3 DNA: TGTGCCACCACCTGGCCCGTCTATGGCTACACCTTC
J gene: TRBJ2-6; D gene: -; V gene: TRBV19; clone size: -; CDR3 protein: CASSIDPGSGANVLTF; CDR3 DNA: TGTGCCAGTAGTATAGATCCGGGCTCTGGGGCCAACGTCCTGACTTTC
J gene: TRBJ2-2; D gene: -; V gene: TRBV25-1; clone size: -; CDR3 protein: CASSVYTGELFF; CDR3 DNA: TGTGCCAGCAGTGTATACACCGGGGAGCTGTTTTTT
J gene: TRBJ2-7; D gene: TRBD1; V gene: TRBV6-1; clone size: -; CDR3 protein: CASRDRTGEQYF; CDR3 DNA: TGTGCCAGCAGGGACAGGACGGGGGAGCAGTACTTC
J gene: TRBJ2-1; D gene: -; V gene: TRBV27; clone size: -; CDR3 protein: CASSLFSSYNEQFF; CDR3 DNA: TGTGCCAGCAGTTTATTTAGCTCCTACAATGAGCAGTTCTTC
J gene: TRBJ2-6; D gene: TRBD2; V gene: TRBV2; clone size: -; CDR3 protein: CASRGEPSGGPGANVLTF; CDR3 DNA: TGTGCCAGCAGAGGGGAACCTAGCGGGGGGCCTGGGGCCAACGTCCTGACTTTC
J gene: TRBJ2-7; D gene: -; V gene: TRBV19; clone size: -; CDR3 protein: CASSMGGYEQYF; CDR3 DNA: TGTGCCAGTAGTATGGGGGGATACGAGCAGTACTTC
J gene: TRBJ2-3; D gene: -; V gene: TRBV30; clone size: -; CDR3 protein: CAWATVYTDTQYF; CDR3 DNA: TGTGCCTGGGCGACAGTTTACACAGATACGCAGTATTTT
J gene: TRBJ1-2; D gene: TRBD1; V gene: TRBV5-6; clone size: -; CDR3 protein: CASSAPGTGDGYTF; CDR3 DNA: TGTGCCAGCAGCGCCCCCGGGACAGGGGATGGCTACACCTTC
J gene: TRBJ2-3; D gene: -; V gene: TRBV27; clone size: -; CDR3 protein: CASSTAGVGWATDTQYF; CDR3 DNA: TGTGCCAGCAGTACCGCCGGGGTCGGATGGGCCACAGATACGCAGTATTTT
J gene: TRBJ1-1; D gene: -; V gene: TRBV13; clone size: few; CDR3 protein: CASSARGAFF; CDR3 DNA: TGTGCCAGCAGCGCCCGGGGAGCTTTCTTT
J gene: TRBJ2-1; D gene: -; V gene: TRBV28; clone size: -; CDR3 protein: CASSPMTGVNEQFF; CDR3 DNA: TGTGCCAGCAGCCCGATGACAGGAGTCAATGAGCAGTTCTTC
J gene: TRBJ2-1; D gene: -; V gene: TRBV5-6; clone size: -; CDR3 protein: CASSLYSYNEQFF; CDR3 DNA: TGTGCCAGCAGCTTGTACTCCTACAATGAGCAGTTCTTC
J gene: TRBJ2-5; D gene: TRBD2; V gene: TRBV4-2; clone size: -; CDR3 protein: CASSPIAGGPQETQYF; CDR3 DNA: TGTGCCAGCAGCCCCATAGCGGGGGGGCCGCAAGAGACCCAGTACTTC
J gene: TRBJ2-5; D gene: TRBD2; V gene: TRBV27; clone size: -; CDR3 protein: CASSVTSGLGAVTQYF; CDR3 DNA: TGTGCCAGCAGTGTGACTTCGGGACTAGGAGCGGTGACCCAGTACTTC
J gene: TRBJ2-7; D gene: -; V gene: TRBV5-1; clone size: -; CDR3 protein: CASSRGPSGPYEQYF; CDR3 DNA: TGCGCCAGCAGCCGGGGGCCTAGCGGACCCTACGAGCAGTACTTC
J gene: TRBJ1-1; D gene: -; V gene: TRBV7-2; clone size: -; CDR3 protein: CASSLREAFPTEAFF; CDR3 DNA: TGTGCCAGCAGCCTTAGGGAGGCATTCCCCACTGAAGCTTTCTTT
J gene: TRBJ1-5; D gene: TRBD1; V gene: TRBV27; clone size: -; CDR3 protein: CASSPRQGVGQPQHF; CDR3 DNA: TGTGCCAGCAGTCCCCGACAGGGGGTGGGCCAGCCCCAGCATTTT
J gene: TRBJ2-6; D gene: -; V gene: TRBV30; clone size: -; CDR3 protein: CAWNNQGTGANVLTF; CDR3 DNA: TGTGCCTGGAATAACCAGGGGACTGGGGCCAACGTCCTGACTTTC
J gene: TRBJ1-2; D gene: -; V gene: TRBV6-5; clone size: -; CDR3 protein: CASSSGRGVSGNGYTF; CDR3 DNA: TGTGCCAGCAGTTCGGGCAGGGGCGTTTCGGGGAATGGCTACACCTTC
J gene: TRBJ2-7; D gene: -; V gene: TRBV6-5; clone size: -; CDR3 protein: CASSYSPEGYEQYF; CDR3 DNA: TGTGCCAGCAGTTACTCCCCGGAGGGGTACGAGCAGTACTTC
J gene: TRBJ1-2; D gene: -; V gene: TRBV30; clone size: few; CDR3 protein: CAWSVWAQNSGYTF; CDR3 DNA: TGTGCCTGGAGTGTATGGGCCCAGAACTCTGGCTACACCTTC
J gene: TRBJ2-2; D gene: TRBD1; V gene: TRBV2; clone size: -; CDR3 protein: CASLALPGQLIAANTGELFF; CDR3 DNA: TGTGCCAGCCTGGCCTTGCCGGGACAGTTAATTGCCGCGAACACCGGGGAGCTGTTTTTT
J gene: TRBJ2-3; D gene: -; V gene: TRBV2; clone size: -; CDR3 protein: CASSAYTQYF; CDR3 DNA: TGTGCCAGCAGTGCCTATACGCAGTATTTT
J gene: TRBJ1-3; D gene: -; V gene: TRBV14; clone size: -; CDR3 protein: CASSQDLENSGNTIYF; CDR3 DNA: TGTGCCAGCAGCCAAGATTTGGAGAACTCTGGAAACACCATATATTTT